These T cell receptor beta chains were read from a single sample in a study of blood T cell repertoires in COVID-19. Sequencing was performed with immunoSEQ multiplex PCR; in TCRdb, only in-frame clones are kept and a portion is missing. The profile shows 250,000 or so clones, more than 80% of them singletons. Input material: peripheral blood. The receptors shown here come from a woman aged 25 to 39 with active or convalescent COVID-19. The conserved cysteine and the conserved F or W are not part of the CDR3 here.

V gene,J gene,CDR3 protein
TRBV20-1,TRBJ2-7,SASGLSYEQY
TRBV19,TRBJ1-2,ASSRGGGYT
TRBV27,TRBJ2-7,ASSPSGGARYEQY
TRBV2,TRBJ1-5,ASSDRGSAQH
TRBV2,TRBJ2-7,AVVGRDRLSYEQY
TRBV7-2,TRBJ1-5,ASSRQGFQPQH
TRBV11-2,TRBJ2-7,ASSLGGSASGVYEQY
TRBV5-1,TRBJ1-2,ASSLWTGTEDGYT
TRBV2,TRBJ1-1,ASSRGRKDTEAF
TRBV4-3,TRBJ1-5,ASSQDRVGREVQPQH
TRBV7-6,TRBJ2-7,ASSPRGGTGDHEQY
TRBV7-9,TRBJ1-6,ASSLAQTGYYNSPLH
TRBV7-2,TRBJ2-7,ASSRTPGQGFYEQY
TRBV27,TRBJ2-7,ASSLRFPGYEQY
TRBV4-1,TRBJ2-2,ASSHDRDRANTGELF
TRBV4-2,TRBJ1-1,ASSVGQGSTEAF
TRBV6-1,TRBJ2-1,ASSEAGGAYNEQF
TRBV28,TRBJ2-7,ASSFGEVYEQY
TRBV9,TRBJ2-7,ASSVGPGDTYEQY
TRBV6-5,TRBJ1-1,ASSSRRGNTEAF
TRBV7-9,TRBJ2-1,ASSLGAGRGGDEQF
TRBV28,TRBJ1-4,ASSSYLRDRGHNGLF
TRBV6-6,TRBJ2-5,ASSLQGSDWGQY